The present TCR beta chain was sequenced within a study of PD-L1 blockade in urothelial cancer. Only in-frame clones appear in the TCRdb table, and some are missing; sequencing was by immunoSEQ multiplex PCR. Of tens of thousands of clones listed, approximately 82% are singletons. Germline V CDR1 and CDR2: SQVTM, ANQGSEA. Trimming took off 3 bases at V and 2 bases at J, with 7 bases between the two ends. The CDR3 consists of 12 residues. This specimen was PBMCs, taken around atezolizumab (anti-PD-L1) treatment. The sequence was obtained from a man aged 65-85 years with urothelial cancer. The V gene is TRBV29-1, the J gene TRBJ1-2; D might be TRBD1 (6 bases). The DNA for the CDR3 is TGCAGCGTTGAGACAGGAAACTATGGCTACACCTTC. This encodes CSVETGNYGYTF. The variable domain in full, completed from reference TRBV29-1 and TRBJ1-2, reads SAVISQKPSRDICQRGTSLTIQCQVDSQVTMMFWYRQQPGQSLTLIATANQGSEATYESGFVIDKFPISRPNLTFSTLTVSNMSPEDSSIYLCSVETGNYGYTFGSGTRLTVV.